These 14 T cell receptor beta chains were all obtained from the same sample, sequenced in a study of blood T cell repertoires in COVID-19. The protocol was immunoSEQ multiplex PCR, while the TCRdb copy is restricted to in-frame clones and leaves out a portion. The table has roughly 700,000 clones, about nine tenths seen once. What was sequenced was peripheral blood. The receptors here all came from a woman under 30 with acute or convalescent COVID-19.

The chain is built from TRBV5-8 and TRBJ2-1; 10 bases are shared with TRBD1. The CDR3 has 15 amino acids. V was pared by 4 bases and J by 10 bases, with 11 bases of the junction left unmatched. Germline CDR1 SGHTS, CDR2 YDEGEE. Here the CDR3 reads CASSGAGTGASEQFF. The CDR3, as DNA: TGTGCCAGCAGCGGTGCCGGGACAGGGGCTTCCGAGCAGTTCTTC.

The chain employs TRBV4-2 and TRBJ2-7; a possible D gene is TRBD2 (5 bases). V gave up 0 bases and J gave up 3 bases, with 15 bases separating them. The germline V gene encodes CDR1 LGHNA and CDR2 YNFKEQ. The length of the CDR3 is 16 residues. CDR3 bases: TGTGCCAGCAGCCAAGATTTCCTAGCCGGAAACTACGAGCAGTACTTC. This gives the protein CASSQDFLAGNYEQYF.

The rearrangement links TRBV7-9 to TRBJ1-2; maybe TRBD1 (6 bases). V lost 1 base and J 8 bases, leaving 20 bases between the germline ends. Germline V gene lookup returns CDR1 SEHNR and CDR2 FQNEAQ (reference sequence). The CDR3 sequence is 16 residues long. The CDR3 is CASSLGQGNWPEGYTF. The CDR3 DNA follows: TGTGCCAGCAGCTTAGGCCAGGGGAACTGGCCTGAAGGCTACACCTTC.

The chain recombines TRBV25-1 with TRBJ2-1, with 7 positions matching TRBD2. V shed 1 base and J 10 bases; nucleotides not matched to a gene: 7. In germline, CDR1 is MGHDK, CDR2 SYGVNS. This CDR3 spans 14 amino acids. The CDR3 nucleotides read TGTGCCAGCAGTGAATCGGGGAGGGGCTGGGAGCAGTTCTTC. This encodes CASSESGRGWEQFF. Using reference TRBV25-1 and TRBJ2-1 for the parts outside the CDR3, the full variable domain is EADIYQTPRYLVIGTGKKITLECSQTMGHDKMYWYQQDPGMELHLIHYSYGVNSTEKGDLSSESTVSRIRTEHFPLTLESARPSHTSQYLCASSESGRGWEQFFGPGTRLTVL.

This rearrangement joins TRBV11-2 to TRBJ2-1; 10 bases map to TRBD1. This CDR3 contains 17 residues. Per the germline V gene, CDR1 is SGHAT and CDR2 is FQNNGV. Losses at the gene ends were 5 bases for V and 1 base for J; bases not matched to a gene: 8. CDR3 loop: CASSPTGTGASYNEQFF. In nucleotides, the CDR3 is TGTGCCAGCAGCCCAACCGGGACAGGGGCGTCCTACAATGAGCAGTTCTTC. The full variable domain, in which reference TRBV11-2 and TRBJ2-1 provide the parts outside the CDR3, is EAGVAQSPRYKIIEKRQSVAFWCNPISGHATLYWYQQILGQGPKLLIQFQNNGVVDDSQLPKDRFSAERLKGVDSTLKIQPAKLEDSAVYLCASSPTGTGASYNEQFFGPGTRLTVL.

This chain connects TRBV2 to TRBJ2-7, with 9 bases matching TRBD1. Germline V gene data show CDR1 as SNHLY and CDR2 as FYNNEI. V gave up 6 bases and J gave up 5 bases; unmatched junction bases: 11. This CDR3 comprises 15 residues. CDR3 in amino acids: CASRNDRGSTHEQYF. CDR3 DNA: TGTGCCAGCAGGAACGACAGGGGGTCAACCCACGAGCAGTACTTC. The complete variable domain, with remaining parts taken from reference TRBV2 and TRBJ2-7, reads EPEVTQTPSHQVTQMGQEVILRCVPISNHLYFYWYRQILGQKVEFLVSFYNNEISEKSEIFDDQFSVERPDGSNFTLKIRSTKLEDSAMYFCASRNDRGSTHEQYFGPGTRLTVT.

The rearrangement joins TRBV12-5 to TRBJ1-1; the D gene is possibly TRBD1 (6 bases). The CDR3 spans 17 residues. Germline CDR1 is LGHNT and CDR2 is FRNRAP. With 1 base removed from V and 1 base from J, the gap between germline ends came to 16 bases. CDR3 sequence: CASGLAGLRGGNTEAFF. DNA for the CDR3: TGTGCTAGTGGTTTGGCAGGGCTGAGAGGGGGGAACACTGAAGCTTTCTTT.

The chain uses TRBV6-6 and TRBJ2-7, with TRBD1 matching 11 bases. The germline gives CDR1 MNHNY, CDR2 SVGAGI (reference sequence). The CDR3 consists of 16 residues. After removal of 6 bases from V and 2 bases from J, the junction contained 9 bases not matched to a gene. CDR3 sequence: CASSHPGGQGAYEQYF. The CDR3 nucleotides read TGTGCCAGCAGCCACCCAGGGGGACAGGGGGCCTACGAGCAGTACTTC.

The chain carries TRBV4-1 and TRBJ1-1; no clear D. The CDR3 extends over 14 amino acids. CDR1 and CDR2 (germline): MGHRA, YSYEKL. Trimming took 1 base from V and 1 from J, leaving 7 bases between them. CDR3 residues: CASSQVPGNTEAFF. The DNA of the CDR3 is TGCGCCAGCAGCCAAGTTCCGGGGAACACTGAAGCTTTCTTT.

The rearrangement joins TRBV19 to TRBJ1-5; TRBD1 is a possible D gene (5 bases). The CDR3 has 15 residues. Germline values: CDR1 LNHDA, CDR2 SQIVND (reference sequence). V lost 7 bases and J lost 4, with 17 bases in between. This CDR3 is CASTLTRGFNQPQHF. The CDR3 DNA follows: TGTGCCAGTACCCTCACCCGGGGGTTTAATCAGCCCCAGCATTTT.

The chain carries TRBV15 and TRBJ1-5; 9 bases align to TRBD1. The germline gives CDR1 LNHNV, CDR2 YYDKDF (reference sequence). V lost 5 bases and J lost 0; bases outside the gene matches: 14. There are 19 residues in the CDR3. CDR3 region: CATSGRPGTGKYSNQPQHF. In DNA, the CDR3 is TGTGCCACCAGCGGAAGGCCCGGGACAGGGAAATATAGCAATCAGCCCCAGCATTTT.

The rearrangement links TRBV11-2 to TRBJ2-1; D is perhaps TRBD1 (6 bases). From germline, CDR1 is SGHAT and CDR2 FQNNGV. V was clipped by 4 bases and J by 2 bases, with 18 bases between them. The CDR3 sequence is 17 residues long. The CDR3 DNA reads TGTGCCAGCAGCTCGCCTAGGGTCCAGGGGCCCTACAATGAGCAGTTCTTC. Amino acid sequence: CASSSPRVQGPYNEQFF.

The rearrangement uses TRBV7-8 and TRBJ2-1, with 8 bases that match TRBD2. Germline trimming cut 5 bases from V and 14 bases from J; bases unmatched to any gene: 5. This CDR3 comprises 11 residues. CDR1 and CDR2 from the germline V gene are SGHVS and FQNEAQ. The CDR3 bases are TGTGCCAGCAGCCTCGGACTAGCCGAGTTCTTC. It is translated as CASSLGLAEFF.

V is TRBV6-5 and J is TRBJ2-7, with 9 bases that match TRBD1. The CDR3 extends over 13 amino acids. The junction had 7 bases not matched to a gene; V was cut back by 7 bases and J by 6 bases. Germline CDR1 is MNHEY and CDR2 is SVGAGI. CDR3 protein: CASTRDREAEQYF. In nucleotides, the CDR3 is TGTGCCAGCACCCGGGACAGGGAAGCCGAGCAGTACTTC.